This note documents a single T cell receptor (beta chain) sequence. Germline CDR1 and CDR2: SNHLY and FYNNEI. This CDR3 has 15 amino acids. Trimming took 6 bases from V and 7 from J; bases not matched to a gene: 9. The sample comes from a study of early T cells in non-severe SARS-CoV-2 infection. A single record per CDR3 protein comes from TCRdb applying MiXCR to the 5' RACE reads. Among some 49,000 distinct CDR3 sequences listed, around 8% were seen once. The TCR comes from an adult who was a healthcare worker with PCR-confirmed SARS-CoV-2 infection or an uninfected control (not recorded which). The specimen was whole blood. V is TRBV2 and J is TRBJ2-5; 12 positions agree with TRBD2. The CDR3 region is CASRDLTSGRGTQYF. The CDR3, as DNA: TGTGCCAGCAGGGATTTGACTAGCGGGAGAGGGACCCAGTACTTC.